The subject of this entry is one T cell receptor beta chain. Profiling relied on immunoSEQ multiplex PCR, and the TCRdb table lists in-frame clones only, not all of them. Here the sample spans about 120,000 clones, more than 75% being singletons. This entry comes from a study of control samples from healthy donors and cancer patients. The CDR3 consists of 16 residues. The germline V gene has CDR1 MDHEN and CDR2 SYDVKM. V lost 2 bases, J lost 0 bases, and 13 bases lay in between. The receptor comes from a woman between 65 and 79 years old in good health. The chain combines TRBV28 with TRBJ1-2, with D unresolved. Sequencing was carried out using blood. The CDR3 is CASSLPRSGSNYGYTF. The DNA for the CDR3 is TGTGCCAGCAGTTTACCCCGGAGCGGTTCTAACTATGGCTACACCTTC.